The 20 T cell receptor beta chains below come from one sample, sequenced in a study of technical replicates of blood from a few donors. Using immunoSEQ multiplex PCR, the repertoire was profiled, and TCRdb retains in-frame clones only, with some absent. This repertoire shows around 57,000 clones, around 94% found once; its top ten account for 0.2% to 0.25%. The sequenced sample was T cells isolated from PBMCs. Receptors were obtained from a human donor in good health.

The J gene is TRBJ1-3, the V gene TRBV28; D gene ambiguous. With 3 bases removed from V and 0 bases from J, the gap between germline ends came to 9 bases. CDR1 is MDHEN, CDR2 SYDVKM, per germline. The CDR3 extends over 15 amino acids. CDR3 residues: CASSLGRRSGNTIYF. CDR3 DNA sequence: TGTGCCAGCAGTTTGGGCAGACGCTCTGGAAACACCATATATTTT.

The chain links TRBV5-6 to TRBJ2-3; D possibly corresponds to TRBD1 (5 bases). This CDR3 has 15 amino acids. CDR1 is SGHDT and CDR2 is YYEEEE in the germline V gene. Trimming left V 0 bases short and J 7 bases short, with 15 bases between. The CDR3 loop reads CASSLGQRLLNTQYF. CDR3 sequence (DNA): TGTGCCAGCAGCTTGGGACAGAGACTCCTGAATACGCAGTATTTT.

CDR3 amino acids: CASSLAPTGNYGYTF. The CDR3, as DNA: TGTGCCAGCAGCTTGGCCCCGACAGGGAACTATGGCTACACCTTC. The V gene is TRBV5-6, the J gene TRBJ1-2; 7 nucleotides agree with TRBD1. V dropped 0 bases and J dropped 2; count of bases not matched to a gene: 4. The CDR3 totals 15 residues. Germline V gene lookup returns CDR1 SGHDT and CDR2 YYEEEE.

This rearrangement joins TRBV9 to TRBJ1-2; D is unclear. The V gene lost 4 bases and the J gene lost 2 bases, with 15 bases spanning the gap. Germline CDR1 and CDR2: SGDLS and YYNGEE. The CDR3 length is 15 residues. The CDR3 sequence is CASSTNLAENYGYTF. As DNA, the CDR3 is TGTGCCAGCAGCACCAACCTCGCGGAAAACTATGGCTACACCTTC.

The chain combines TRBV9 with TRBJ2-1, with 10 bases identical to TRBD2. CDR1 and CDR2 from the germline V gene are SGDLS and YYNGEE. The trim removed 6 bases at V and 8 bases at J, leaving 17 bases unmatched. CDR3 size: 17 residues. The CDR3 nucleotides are TGTGCCAGCAAACCTTCAGCCGGGCTAGCGGGGGCCGATGAGCAGTTCTTC. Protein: CASKPSAGLAGADEQFF.

CDR3 nucleotides: TGTGCCAGCAGCTCCCGACAGGGCAATCAGCCCCAGCATTTT. Translation gives CASSSRQGNQPQHF. This chain uses TRBV6-5 with TRBJ1-5, with TRBD1 as a possible D gene (6 bases). Trimming removed 6 bases from V and 2 bases from J, with 11 bases in between. CDR1 is MNHEY and CDR2 is SVGAGI in the germline V gene. The CDR3 runs 14 residues.

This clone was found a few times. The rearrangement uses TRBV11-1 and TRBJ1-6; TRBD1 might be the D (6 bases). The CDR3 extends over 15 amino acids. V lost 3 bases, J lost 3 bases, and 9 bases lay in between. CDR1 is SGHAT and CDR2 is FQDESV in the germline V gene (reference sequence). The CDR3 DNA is TGTGCCAGCAGCTTTTTGGACAGCTATAATTCACCCCTCCACTTT. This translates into CASSFLDSYNSPLHF.

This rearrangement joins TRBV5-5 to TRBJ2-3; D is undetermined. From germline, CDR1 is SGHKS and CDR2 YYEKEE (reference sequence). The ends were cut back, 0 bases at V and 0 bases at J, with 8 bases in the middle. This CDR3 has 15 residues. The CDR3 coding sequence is TGTGCCAGCAGCTTGGAGCTCTATAGCACAGATACGCAGTATTTT. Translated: CASSLELYSTDTQYF.

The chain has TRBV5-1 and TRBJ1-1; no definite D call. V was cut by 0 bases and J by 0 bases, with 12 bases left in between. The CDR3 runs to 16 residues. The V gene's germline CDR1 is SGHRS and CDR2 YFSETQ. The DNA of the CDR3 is TGCGCCAGCAGCTTGGGGTTCCGAGGGTTGAACACTGAAGCTTTCTTT. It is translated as CASSLGFRGLNTEAFF.

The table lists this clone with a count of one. The CDR3 DNA reads TGTGCCAGCAGCCATTGGACAGCGTACGAGCAGTACTTC. This codes for CASSHWTAYEQYF. The chain recombines TRBV5-4 with TRBJ2-7, with D possibly TRBD1 on 6 matching bases. This CDR3 contains 13 residues. Deletions cut 4 bases from V and 4 bases from J, with 12 bases between. Germline CDR1 and CDR2: SGHNT and YYREEE (reference sequence).

DNA of the CDR3: TGCAGCGTTGAGGAAGGACTTAGTACCTACGAGCAGTACTTC. Protein: CSVEEGLSTYEQYF. This chain uses TRBV29-1 with TRBJ2-7; tentatively, D is TRBD2 (5 bases). V lost 3 bases to trimming and J lost 2 bases, with 14 bases between them. CDR1 and CDR2 from the germline V gene are SQVTM and ANQGSEA. The CDR3 runs 14 residues.

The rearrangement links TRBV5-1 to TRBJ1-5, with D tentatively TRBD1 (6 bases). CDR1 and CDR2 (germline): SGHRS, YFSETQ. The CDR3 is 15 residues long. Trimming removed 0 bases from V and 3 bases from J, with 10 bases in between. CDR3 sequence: CASSLEGTSNQPQHF. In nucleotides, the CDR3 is TGCGCCAGCAGCTTGGAGGGGACATCCAATCAGCCCCAGCATTTT. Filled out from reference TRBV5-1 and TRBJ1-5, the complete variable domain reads KAGVTQTPRYLIKTRGQQVTLSCSPISGHRSVSWYQQTPGQGLQFLFEYFSETQRNKGNFPGRFSGRQFSNSRSEMNVSTLELGDSALYLCASSLEGTSNQPQHFGDGTRLSIL.

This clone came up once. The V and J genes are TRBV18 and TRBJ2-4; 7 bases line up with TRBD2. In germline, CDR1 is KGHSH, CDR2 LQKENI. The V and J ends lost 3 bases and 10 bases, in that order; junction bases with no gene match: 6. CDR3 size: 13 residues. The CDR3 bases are TGTGCCAGCTCACCTGGGGACTATAGTATTCAGTACTTC. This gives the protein CASSPGDYSIQYF.

The CDR3 region has the DNA TGTGCCACCCCTTTGGCCCCCAGGGGCCTGGGGAAACTGTTTTTT. Residues: CATPLAPRGLGKLFF. The chain links TRBV7-9 to TRBJ1-4, with D maybe TRBD1 (6 bases). Per the germline V gene, CDR1 is SEHNR and CDR2 is FQNEAQ (reference sequence). V was clipped by 10 bases and J by 11 bases, with 26 bases between them. The CDR3 has 15 amino acids.

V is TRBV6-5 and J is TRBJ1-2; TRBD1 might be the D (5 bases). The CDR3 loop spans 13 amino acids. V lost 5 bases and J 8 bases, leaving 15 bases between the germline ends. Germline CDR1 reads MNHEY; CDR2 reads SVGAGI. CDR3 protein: CASSTGGGRGYTF. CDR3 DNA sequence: TGTGCCAGCAGTACCGGTGGGGGGAGAGGCTACACCTTC.

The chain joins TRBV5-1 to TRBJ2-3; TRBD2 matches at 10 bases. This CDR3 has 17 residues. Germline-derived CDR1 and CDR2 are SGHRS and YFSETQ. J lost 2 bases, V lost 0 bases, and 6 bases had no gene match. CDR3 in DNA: TGCGCCAGCAGCTTGGCGTCTAGCGGGGGCCCCACAGATACGCAGTATTTT. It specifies CASSLASSGGPTDTQYF.

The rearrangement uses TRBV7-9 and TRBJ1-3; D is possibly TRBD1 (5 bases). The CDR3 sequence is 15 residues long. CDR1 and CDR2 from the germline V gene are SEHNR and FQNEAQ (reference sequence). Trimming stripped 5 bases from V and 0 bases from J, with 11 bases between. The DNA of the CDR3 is TGTGCCAGCAGCCCCAGGGTCTCCTCTGGAAACACCATATATTTT. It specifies CASSPRVSSGNTIYF. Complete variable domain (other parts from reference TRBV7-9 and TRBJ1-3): DTGVSQNPRHKITKRGQNVTFRCDPISEHNRLYWYRQTLGQGPEFLTYFQNEAQLEKSRLLSDRFSAERPKGSFSTLEIQRTEQGDSAMYLCASSPRVSSGNTIYFGEGSWLTVV.

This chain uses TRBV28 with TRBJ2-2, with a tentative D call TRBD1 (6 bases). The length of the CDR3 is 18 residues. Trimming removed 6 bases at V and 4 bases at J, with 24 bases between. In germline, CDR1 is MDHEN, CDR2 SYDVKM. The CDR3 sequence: CASSAPKTGTSGTGELFF. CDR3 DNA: TGTGCCAGCAGCGCCCCTAAAACAGGGACGTCTGGCACCGGGGAGCTGTTTTTT. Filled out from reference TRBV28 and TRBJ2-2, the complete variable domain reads DVKVTQSSRYLVKRTGEKVFLECVQDMDHENMFWYRQDPGLGLRLIYFSYDVKMKEKGDIPEGYSVSREKKERFSLILESASTNQTSMYLCASSAPKTGTSGTGELFFGEGSRLTVL.

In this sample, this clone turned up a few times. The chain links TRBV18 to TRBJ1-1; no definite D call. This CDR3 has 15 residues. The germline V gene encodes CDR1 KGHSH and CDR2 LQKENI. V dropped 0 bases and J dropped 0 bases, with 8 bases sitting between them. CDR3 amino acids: CASSPPNSLNTEAFF. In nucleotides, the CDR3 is TGTGCCAGCTCACCACCGAACAGTTTGAACACTGAAGCTTTCTTT.

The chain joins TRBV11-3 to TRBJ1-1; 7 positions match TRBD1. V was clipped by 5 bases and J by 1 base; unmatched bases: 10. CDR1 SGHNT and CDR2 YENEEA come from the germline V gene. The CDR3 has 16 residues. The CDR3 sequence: CASSPASQGSNTEAFF. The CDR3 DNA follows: TGTGCCAGCAGCCCTGCCTCACAGGGGTCGAACACTGAAGCTTTCTTT.